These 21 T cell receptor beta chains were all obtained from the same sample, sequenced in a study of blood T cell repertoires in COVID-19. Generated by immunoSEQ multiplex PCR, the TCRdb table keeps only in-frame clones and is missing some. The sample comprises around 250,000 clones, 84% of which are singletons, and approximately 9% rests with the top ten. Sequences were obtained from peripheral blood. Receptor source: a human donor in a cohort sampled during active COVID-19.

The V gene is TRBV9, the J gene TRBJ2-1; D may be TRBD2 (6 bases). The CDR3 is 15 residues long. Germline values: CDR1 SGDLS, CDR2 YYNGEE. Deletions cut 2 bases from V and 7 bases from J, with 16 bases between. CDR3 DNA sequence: TGTGCCAGCAGCGTTATTTTAGCGGACCAAAATGAGCAGTTCTTC. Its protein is CASSVILADQNEQFF.

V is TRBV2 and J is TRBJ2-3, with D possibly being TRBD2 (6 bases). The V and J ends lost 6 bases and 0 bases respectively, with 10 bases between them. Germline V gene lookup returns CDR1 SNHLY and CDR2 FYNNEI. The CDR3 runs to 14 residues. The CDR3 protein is CASRTGVSTDTQYF. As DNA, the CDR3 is TGTGCCAGCAGGACGGGAGTGAGCACAGATACGCAGTATTTT.

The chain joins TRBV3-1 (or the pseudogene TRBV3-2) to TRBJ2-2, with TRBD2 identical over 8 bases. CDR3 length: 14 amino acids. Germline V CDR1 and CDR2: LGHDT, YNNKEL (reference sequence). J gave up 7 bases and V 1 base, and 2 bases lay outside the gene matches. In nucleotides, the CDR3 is TGTGCCAGCAGCCAAGGAACTAGCGGCGGGGAGCTGTTTTTT. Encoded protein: CASSQGTSGGELFF.

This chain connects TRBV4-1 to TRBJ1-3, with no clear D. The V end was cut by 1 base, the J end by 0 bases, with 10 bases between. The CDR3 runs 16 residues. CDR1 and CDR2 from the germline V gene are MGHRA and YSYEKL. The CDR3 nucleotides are TGCGCCAGCAGCCAAGTCGGAGGATTCTCTGGAAACACCATATATTTT. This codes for CASSQVGGFSGNTIYF.

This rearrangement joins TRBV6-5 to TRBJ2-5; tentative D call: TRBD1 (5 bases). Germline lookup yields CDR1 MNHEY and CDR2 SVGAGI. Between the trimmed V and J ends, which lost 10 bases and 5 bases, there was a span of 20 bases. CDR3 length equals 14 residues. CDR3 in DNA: TGTGCCACCCGCGAATTTCAGCACAGGGAGACCCAGTACTTC. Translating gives CATREFQHRETQYF.

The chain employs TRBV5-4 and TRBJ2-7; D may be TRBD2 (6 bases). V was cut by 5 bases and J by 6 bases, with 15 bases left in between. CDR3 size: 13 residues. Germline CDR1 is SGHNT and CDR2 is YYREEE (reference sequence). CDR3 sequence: CASRREQGSEQYF. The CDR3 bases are TGTGCCAGCAGGCGGGAACAAGGCTCCGAGCAGTACTTC.

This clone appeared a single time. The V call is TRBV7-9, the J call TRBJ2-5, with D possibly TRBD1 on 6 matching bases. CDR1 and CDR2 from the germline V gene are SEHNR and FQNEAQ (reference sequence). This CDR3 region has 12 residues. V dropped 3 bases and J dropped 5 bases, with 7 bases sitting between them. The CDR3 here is CASSFTGETQYF. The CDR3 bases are TGTGCCAGCAGCTTTACAGGGGAGACCCAGTACTTC.

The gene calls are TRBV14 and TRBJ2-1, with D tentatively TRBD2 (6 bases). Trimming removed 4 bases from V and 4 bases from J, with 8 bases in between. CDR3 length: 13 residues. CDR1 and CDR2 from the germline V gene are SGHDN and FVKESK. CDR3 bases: TGTGCCAGCAGCCGGGACTTGTACAATGAGCAGTTCTTC. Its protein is CASSRDLYNEQFF.

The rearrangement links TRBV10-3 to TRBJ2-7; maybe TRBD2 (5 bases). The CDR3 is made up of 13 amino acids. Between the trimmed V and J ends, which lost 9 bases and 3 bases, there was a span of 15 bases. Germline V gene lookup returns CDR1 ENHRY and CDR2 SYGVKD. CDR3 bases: TGTGCCATACTGAGTACACTAGGCTACGAGCAGTACTTC. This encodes CAILSTLGYEQYF.

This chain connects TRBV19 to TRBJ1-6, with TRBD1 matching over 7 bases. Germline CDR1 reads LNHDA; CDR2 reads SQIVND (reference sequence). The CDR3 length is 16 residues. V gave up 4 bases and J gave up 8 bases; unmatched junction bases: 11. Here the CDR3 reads CASSSGSGTGDSPLHF. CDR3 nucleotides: TGTGCCAGTAGTAGCGGAAGTGGTACAGGGGATTCACCCCTCCACTTT.

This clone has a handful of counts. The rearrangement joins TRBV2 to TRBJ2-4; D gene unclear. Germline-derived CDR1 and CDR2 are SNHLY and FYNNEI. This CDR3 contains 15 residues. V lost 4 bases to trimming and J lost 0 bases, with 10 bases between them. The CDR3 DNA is TGTGCCAGCAGTGCGAACATTCTAGCCAAAAACATTCAGTACTTC. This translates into CASSANILAKNIQYF.

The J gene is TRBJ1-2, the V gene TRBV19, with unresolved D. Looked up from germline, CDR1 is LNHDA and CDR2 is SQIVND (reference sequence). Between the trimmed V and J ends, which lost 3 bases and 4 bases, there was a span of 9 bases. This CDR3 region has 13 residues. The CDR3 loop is CASSILGSYGYTF. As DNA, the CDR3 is TGTGCCAGTAGTATTTTGGGCTCCTATGGCTACACCTTC.

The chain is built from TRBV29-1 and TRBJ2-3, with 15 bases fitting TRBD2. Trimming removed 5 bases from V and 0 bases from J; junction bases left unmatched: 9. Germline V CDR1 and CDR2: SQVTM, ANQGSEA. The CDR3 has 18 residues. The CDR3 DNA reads TGCAGCGTTCCCGGACTAGCGGGAGGGAAATCTAGCACAGATACGCAGTATTTT. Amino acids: CSVPGLAGGKSSTDTQYF.

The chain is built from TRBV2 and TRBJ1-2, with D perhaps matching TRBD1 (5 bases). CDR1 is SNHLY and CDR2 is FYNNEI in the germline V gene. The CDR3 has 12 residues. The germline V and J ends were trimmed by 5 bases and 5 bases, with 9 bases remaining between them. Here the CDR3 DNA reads TGTGCCAGCAGTCCTCAGGGATATGGCTACACCTTC. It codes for CASSPQGYGYTF.

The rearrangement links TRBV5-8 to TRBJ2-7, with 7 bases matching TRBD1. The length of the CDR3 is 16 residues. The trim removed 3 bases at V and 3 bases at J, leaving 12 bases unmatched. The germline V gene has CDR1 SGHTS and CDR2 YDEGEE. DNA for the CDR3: TGTGCCAGCAGCTCCACTTTCCGGGACAGAAACTACGAGCAGTACTTC. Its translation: CASSSTFRDRNYEQYF.

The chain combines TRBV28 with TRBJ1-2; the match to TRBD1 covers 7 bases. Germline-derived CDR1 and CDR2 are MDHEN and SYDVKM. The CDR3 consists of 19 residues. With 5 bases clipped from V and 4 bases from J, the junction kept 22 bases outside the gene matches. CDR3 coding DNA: TGTGCCAGCAGTCTACCGACCGGGACAGCAGTCCCCTTACGCTATGGCTACACCTTC. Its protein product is CASSLPTGTAVPLRYGYTF.

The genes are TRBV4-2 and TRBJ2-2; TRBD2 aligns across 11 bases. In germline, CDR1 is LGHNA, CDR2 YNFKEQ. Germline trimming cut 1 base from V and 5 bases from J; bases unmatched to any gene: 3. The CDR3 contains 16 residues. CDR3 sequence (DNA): TGTGCCAGCAGCCAAGTAGCGGGAGGGGGGACCGGGGAGCTGTTTTTT. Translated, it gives CASSQVAGGGTGELFF.

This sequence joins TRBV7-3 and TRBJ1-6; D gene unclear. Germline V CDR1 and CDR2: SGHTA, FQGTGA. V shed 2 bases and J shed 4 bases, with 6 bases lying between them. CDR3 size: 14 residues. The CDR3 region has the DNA TGTGCCAGCAGCTTAGACTCTTATAATTCACCCCTCCACTTT. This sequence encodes CASSLDSYNSPLHF.

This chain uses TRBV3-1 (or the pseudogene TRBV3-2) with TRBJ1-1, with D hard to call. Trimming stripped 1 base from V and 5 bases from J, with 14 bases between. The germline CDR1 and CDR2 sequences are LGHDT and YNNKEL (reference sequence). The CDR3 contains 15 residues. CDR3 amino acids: CASSQGNQAFTEAFF. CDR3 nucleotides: TGTGCCAGCAGCCAAGGCAATCAGGCTTTTACTGAAGCTTTCTTT.

The CDR3: CASSPGERTGHSTF. DNA for the CDR3: TGTGCCAGCAGCCCGGGGGAGCGGACAGGACATTCCACCTTC. The J gene is TRBJ1-2, the V gene TRBV5-6; 7 bases are a match to TRBD1. Germline values: CDR1 SGHDT, CDR2 YYEEEE. This CDR3 spans 14 amino acids. V trimming: 4 bases; J trimming: 13 bases; junction bases outside the gene matches: 16.

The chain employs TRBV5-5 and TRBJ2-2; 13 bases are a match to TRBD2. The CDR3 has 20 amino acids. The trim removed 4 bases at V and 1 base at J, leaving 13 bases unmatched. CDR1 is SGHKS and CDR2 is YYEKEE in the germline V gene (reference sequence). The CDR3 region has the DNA TGTGCCAGCAGCCCGGAGGTACTAGCGGGAGGGAGGCTGAACACCGGGGAGCTGTTTTTT. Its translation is CASSPEVLAGGRLNTGELFF.